A selection of T cell receptor beta chains follows, all from one sample in a study of cytomegalovirus exposure and HLA in healthy donors. The table came from immunoSEQ multiplex PCR; TCRdb's copy has only in-frame clones and leaves some out. The profile shows a few hundred thousand clones, roughly 89% of them singletons. Specimen: PBMCs. These receptors all stem from a woman between 18 and 29 years old in good health and CMV-seronegative. Each CDR3 is given with its conserved first and last residue. D genes are given only for firm matches. A row's size may be missing; if present it is once, few, many or a size class.

v_call	j_call	d_call	clone_size	cdr3_nt	cdr3_aa
TRBV2	TRBJ1-6	NA	NA	TGTGCCAGCAGTGGCCCAAGGGGCCCCCTTGGTTCACCCCTCCACTTT	CASSGPRGPLGSPLHF
TRBV19	TRBJ1-5	TRBD1	once	TGTGCCAGTTCCATAGTACCGGGACAGAATAGCAATCAGCCCCAGCATTTT	CASSIVPGQNSNQPQHF
TRBV4-1	TRBJ2-3	TRBD1	NA	TGCGCCAGCAGCGCCCGGGACAGGGCGGCAGATACGCAGTATTTT	CASSARDRAADTQYF
TRBV4-3	TRBJ2-3	TRBD1	NA	TGCGCCAGCAGCCAAGGGACAGGAGGCACAGATACGCAGTATTTT	CASSQGTGGTDTQYF
TRBV5-1	TRBJ2-3	TRBD2	NA	TGCGCCAGCGTGGGACTACACACAGATACGCAGTATTTT	CASVGLHTDTQYF
TRBV2	TRBJ1-1	TRBD1	NA	TGTGCCAGCAGCAACCTAGGACAGGGAGACACTGAAGCTTTCTTT	CASSNLGQGDTEAFF
TRBV2	TRBJ2-4	NA	NA	TGTGCCAGCAGCTATACAACGGAGGGGCAGGGGGATACGAGGAACATTCAGTACTTC	CASSYTTEGQGDTRNIQYF
TRBV14	TRBJ1-4	NA	NA	TGTGCCAGCAGCCAAGATAAGGCGGGGGTAACTAATGAAAAACTGTTTTTT	CASSQDKAGVTNEKLFF
TRBV30	TRBJ2-3	NA	few	TGTGCCTGGAGTGTTGGTAGATCGGGCACAGATACGCAGTATTTT	CAWSVGRSGTDTQYF
TRBV28	TRBJ1-2	NA	few	TGTGCCAGCAGTCTCGCACAGGGACAAGCCTATGGCTACACCTTC	CASSLAQGQAYGYTF
TRBV29-1	TRBJ2-3	NA	once	TGCAGCGTTGAGCGTCGGGGGGCCCCAGATACGCAGTATTTT	CSVERRGAPDTQYF
TRBV28	TRBJ1-6	TRBD1	NA	TGTGCCAGCAGTCTAGGCAATGCAGGGGGCTGGTCACCCCTCCACTTT	CASSLGNAGGWSPLHF
TRBV19	TRBJ1-6	NA	NA	TGTGCCAGTAGTATGATGTCTGGTGGGGCGGACAATTCACCCCTCCACTTT	CASSMMSGGADNSPLHF
TRBV2	TRBJ1-4	NA	few	TGTGCCAGCAGTGAGATGGGGGGAAAACTGTTTTTT	CASSEMGGKLFF
TRBV18	TRBJ2-7	TRBD1	NA	TGTGCCAGCTCGCCGACAGGGTCCTACGAGCAGTACTTC	CASSPTGSYEQYF
TRBV27	TRBJ1-5	NA	NA	TGTGCCAGCAGTAGCCAGGGGCCCCGCTATCAGCCCCAGCATTTT	CASSSQGPRYQPQHF
TRBV7-2	TRBJ1-2	NA	NA	TGTGCCAGCAGCTTAGCGCCCGGTCAGGGGATCGGCTACACCTTC	CASSLAPGQGIGYTF
TRBV7-9	TRBJ2-2	TRBD1	NA	TGTGCCAGCAGCGGACAGGGCGGCACCGGGGAGCTGTTTTTT	CASSGQGGTGELFF
TRBV15	TRBJ2-4	TRBD1	NA	TGTGCCACCAGCAGTCCAGCATGGGACAGGTTGTCCAACATTCAGTACTTC	CATSSPAWDRLSNIQYF
TRBV28	TRBJ1-4	TRBD1	NA	TGTGCCAGCAGTTTAAAGGGACAGGGACATGAAAAACTGTTTTTT	CASSLKGQGHEKLFF
TRBV19	TRBJ1-1	NA	NA	TGTGCCAGTAGTATTTCCTTGAACACTGAAGCTTTCTTT	CASSISLNTEAFF
TRBV2	TRBJ2-5	NA	NA	TGTGCCACCTCTAGCGTGGAACGAGAGACCCAGTACTTC	CATSSVERETQYF
TRBV7-2	TRBJ2-2	TRBD2	NA	TGTGCCAGCAGCATTAGACTAGCGCGGAACACCGGGGAGCTGTTTTTT	CASSIRLARNTGELFF
TRBV7-8	TRBJ2-7	NA	NA	TGTGCCAGCAGCCTCTCGTATGTGGGGCCGCTCTCCTACGAGCAGTACTTC	CASSLSYVGPLSYEQYF
TRBV28	TRBJ2-5	TRBD1	NA	TGTGCCAGCAGGGGACAGGGGCAAGAGACCCAGTACTTC	CASRGQGQETQYF
TRBV2	TRBJ1-2	NA	NA	TGTGCCAGCAGTGAAAAGGGATACGGCGGGAATTATGGCTACACCTTC	CASSEKGYGGNYGYTF
TRBV4-1	TRBJ2-3	TRBD2	NA	TGCGCCAGCAGCCAAGACGGTGGGGGGGATAGCACAGATACGCAGTATTTT	CASSQDGGGDSTDTQYF
TRBV5-4	TRBJ1-4	NA	NA	TGTGCCAGCAGCTCCCTGACAGAGGAGAATGAAAAACTGTTTTTT	CASSSLTEENEKLFF
TRBV28	TRBJ1-2	TRBD1	NA	TGTGCCAGCAGCGCCGTCACTAGGGGGACAGGGAGGTTCTTTGATGGCTACACCTTC	CASSAVTRGTGRFFDGYTF
TRBV5-4	TRBJ2-3	NA	NA	TGTGCCAGCAGCTTGGATCAGGGAACAGATACGCAGTATTTT	CASSLDQGTDTQYF
TRBV7-2	TRBJ1-6	NA	once	TGTGCCAGCAGCTTCGGACAGCCGATCCCCCTCCACTTT	CASSFGQPIPLHF
TRBV14	TRBJ2-7	TRBD2	NA	TGTGCCAGCAGCCAAAAGCGGGGGCCCTCCTACGAGCAGTACTTC	CASSQKRGPSYEQYF
TRBV7-3	TRBJ2-3	NA	NA	TGTGCCAGCAGCTTTCTAGGAATTGGGAGCACAGATACGCAGTATTTT	CASSFLGIGSTDTQYF
TRBV14	TRBJ1-2	TRBD1	NA	TGTGCCAGCAGCCGGAGACCGGGACAGGGTCGTGATGGCTACACCTTC	CASSRRPGQGRDGYTF
TRBV5-1	TRBJ2-3	NA	NA	TGCGCCAGCAGCCTGGACTCGGATACGCAGTATTTT	CASSLDSDTQYF
TRBV19	TRBJ1-2	NA	few	TGTGCCAGTAGTATCACAGGGCTGGATGGCTACACCTTC	CASSITGLDGYTF
TRBV6-5	TRBJ1-5	NA	NA	TGTGCCAGCAGTTACGGGCAGCCCAATCAGCCCCAGCATTTT	CASSYGQPNQPQHF
TRBV28	TRBJ1-5	TRBD1	NA	TGTGCCAGCACCGAACCCAGGGGGCGAAGTAATCAGCCCCAGCATTTT	CASTEPRGRSNQPQHF
TRBV28	TRBJ2-5	TRBD2	NA	TGTGCCAGCAGTGAGCGGGGGGGTAGTCAAGAGACCCAGTACTTC	CASSERGGSQETQYF
TRBV2	TRBJ1-5	TRBD1	NA	TGTGCCAGCAGTGAGGGACAGGGGGTAAAGGGGGATCAGCCCCAGCATTTT	CASSEGQGVKGDQPQHF
TRBV5-1	TRBJ1-2	TRBD1	NA	TGCGCCAGCAGCTCCAGACAGGGGTACTATGGCTACACCTTC	CASSSRQGYYGYTF
TRBV11-1	TRBJ2-7	NA	NA	TGTGCCAGCAGTCCGGACACGTTGAGCTCCTACGAGCAGTACTTC	CASSPDTLSSYEQYF
TRBV6-5	TRBJ1-4	NA	NA	TGTGCCAGCAGTTATGGTCAGGTGAATGAAAAACTGTTTTTT	CASSYGQVNEKLFF
TRBV7-2	TRBJ2-2	NA	NA	TGTGCCAGCAGCTTAAGGCTAGCAACTGACGCCGGGGAGCTGTTTTTT	CASSLRLATDAGELFF
TRBV19	TRBJ2-4	TRBD2	NA	TGTGCCAGTTGGGGACTAGCGGGGGGGCCGGTGGCCAAAAACATTCAGTACTTC	CASWGLAGGPVAKNIQYF
TRBV6-1	TRBJ1-5	TRBD1	NA	TGTGCCAGCAGCTTCACAGGGGTCGTCGATCAGCCCCAGCATTTT	CASSFTGVVDQPQHF
TRBV9	TRBJ2-1	NA	NA	TGTGCCAGCAGCGCCACAGGGCGGCTTGAGCAGTTCTTC	CASSATGRLEQFF
TRBV5-1	TRBJ2-3	NA	NA	TGCGCCAGCAGCAACGGTCCGGAGGCAGATACGCAGTATTTT	CASSNGPEADTQYF
TRBV9	TRBJ2-1	TRBD2	once	TGTGCCAGCAGCGTAGGCCTAGCGGGGGACTACAATGAGCAGTTCTTC	CASSVGLAGDYNEQFF
TRBV7-3	TRBJ2-5	TRBD2	NA	TGTGCCAGCAGCTTAATGGGCCCAGGGAGGGCGGAGACCCAGTACTTC	CASSLMGPGRAETQYF
TRBV6-5	TRBJ1-6	TRBD1	NA	TGTGCCAGCAGTCGGGACAGGGCGCGATCCCTCCACTTT	CASSRDRARSLHF
TRBV29-1	TRBJ1-1	NA	NA	TGCAGCGTTGTTGGGGCAGGGTTAAACACTGAAGCTTTCTTT	CSVVGAGLNTEAFF
TRBV7-8	TRBJ2-1	TRBD1	NA	TGTGCCAGCAGCTTAGGGACAGGGGTTGATGAGCAGTTCTTC	CASSLGTGVDEQFF
TRBV18	TRBJ2-3	NA	NA	TGTGCCAGCTCACGCAGGGAAGTGACGGATACGCAGTATTTT	CASSRREVTDTQYF